This is a list of T cell receptor beta chains from one sample in a study of T cells in Graves' hyperthyroidism and ophthalmopathy. Via MiXCR, TCRdb re-called the multiplex PCR reads, giving one row per CDR3 protein. The sample lists about 540,000 distinct CDR3 sequences; 40% to 55% were seen once. The sample comprised peripheral blood or thyroid tissue (not recorded which). These receptors were taken from a woman younger than 30 with Graves' hyperthyroidism. The CDR3 runs from the conserved cysteine through the conserved F or W. Fields, in order: V gene, D gene, clone size, J gene, CDR3 protein, CDR3 DNA. A D gene is named only where the DNA matches it firmly. A row's size may be missing; if present it is once, few, many or a size class.

TRBV20-1,NA,NA,TRBJ2-7,CSASRGARSTCEQYF,TGCAGTGCTTCTCGGGGGGCCCGGTCGACCTGCGAGCAGTACTTC
TRBV12-3/TRBV12-4,NA,many,TRBJ1-2,CASRVDILSPQGKLSYGYTF,TGTGCCAGCAGAGTTGACATCCTATCTCCGCAGGGGAAACTTAGCTATGGCTACACCTTC
TRBV2,NA,few,TRBJ1-2,CASSEEDIGQGYTF,TGTGCCAGCAGTGAAGAGGACATTGGACAGGGCTACACCTTC
TRBV9,NA,NA,TRBJ1-5,CASSFSSGGQPQHF,TGTGCCAGCTCATTTTCCAGTGGCGGTCAGCCCCAGCATTTT
TRBV3-1,TRBD2,many,TRBJ2-5,CASSTTSGSRETQYF,TGTGCCAGCAGCACGACTAGCGGGAGTCGGGAGACCCAGTACTTC
TRBV9,NA,NA,TRBJ2-3,CASSDRSEDTQYF,TGTGCCAGCAGCGACCGGAGCGAAGATACGCAGTATTTT
TRBV5-6,NA,many,TRBJ1-4,CASSFGQQNEKLFF,TGTGCCAGCAGCTTCGGGCAGCAAAATGAAAAACTGTTTTTT
TRBV29-1,NA,NA,TRBJ1-1,CSLREKNTEAFF,TGCAGCTTAAGGGAGAAGAACACTGAAGCTTTCTTT
TRBV29-1,NA,many,TRBJ1-2,CSVEDESRGYTF,TGCAGCGTTGAAGATGAGAGTCGCGGCTACACCTTC
TRBV19,NA,NA,TRBJ1-2,CAWSPNPRDYGYTF,TGTGCCTGGAGCCCTAACCCGAGGGACTATGGCTACACCTTC
TRBV19,TRBD2,many,TRBJ2-7,CASSIDTTSATYEQYF,TGTGCCAGTAGTATAGACACGACTAGCGCAACCTACGAGCAGTACTTC
TRBV7-9,TRBD1,NA,TRBJ1-6,CASSLAGQDSPLHF,TGTGCCAGCAGCTTGGCGGGACAGGATTCACCCCTCCACTTT
TRBV25-1,NA,many,TRBJ1-2,CASSEVGAGYTF,TGTGCCAGCAGTGAAGTAGGGGCTGGCTACACCTTC
TRBV19,NA,many,TRBJ1-1,CASRTGRSEAFF,TGTGCCAGTAGGACGGGAAGGTCTGAAGCTTTCTTT
TRBV7-2,NA,NA,TRBJ1-4,CASSRVTSAGWKLFF,TGTGCCAGCAGCCGTGTTACTAGCGCCGGGTGGAAACTGTTTTTT
TRBV18,NA,NA,TRBJ2-7,CASSLPGSDGYEQYF,TGTGCCAGCTCACTCCCCGGTTCGGACGGCTACGAGCAGTACTTC
TRBV4-1,TRBD1,NA,TRBJ2-7,CASSPAGQGNYEQYF,TGCGCCAGCAGCCCAGCAGGACAGGGGAACTACGAGCAGTACTTC
TRBV10-3,TRBD1,few,TRBJ2-7,CANGTGSYEQYF,TGTGCCAACGGGACAGGCTCCTACGAGCAGTACTTC
TRBV12-5,NA,NA,TRBJ2-5,CASVLGGRETQYF,TGTGCTAGTGTCCTAGGGGGTCGGGAGACCCAGTACTTC
TRBV5-5,NA,many,TRBJ1-2,CASSLGGNANLGYTF,TGTGCCAGCAGCTTGGGGGGAAACGCAAATCTTGGCTACACCTTC
TRBV19,TRBD1,many,TRBJ1-1,CASSPGQGYDTEAFF,TGTGCCAGTAGTCCGGGACAGGGTTACGACACTGAAGCTTTCTTT
TRBV24-1,TRBD2,NA,TRBJ2-5,CATSDRLAGGGQETQYF,TGTGCCACCAGTGATCGACTAGCGGGAGGGGGTCAAGAGACCCAGTACTTC
TRBV7-9,TRBD2,many,TRBJ2-7,CASSLGLAGAWDF,TGTGCCAGCAGCCTCGGACTAGCGGGGGCGTGGGACTTC
TRBV20-1,NA,NA,TRBJ1-5,CSASKGSALNQPQHF,TGCAGTGCTAGTAAGGGGTCCGCCCTCAATCAGCCCCAGCATTTT
TRBV29-1,NA,NA,TRBJ1-2,CSVEERVNYGYTF,TGCAGCGTTGAAGAACGGGTTAACTATGGCTACACCTTC
TRBV14,NA,NA,TRBJ2-5,CASSLGGGGTQYF,TGTGCCAGCAGCCTCGGGGGCGGAGGTACGCAGTACTTC
TRBV10-3,NA,NA,TRBJ1-1,CAISEAPGPSVEAFF,TGTGCCATCAGTGAGGCCCCAGGGCCGTCAGTTGAAGCTTTCTTT
TRBV20-1,TRBD1,NA,TRBJ2-5,CSAWTGGQETQYF,TGCAGTGCGTGGACAGGGGGCCAAGAGACCCAGTACTTC
TRBV27,NA,many,TRBJ1-1,CASSHIPTAKAFF,TGTGCCAGCAGCCACATTCCGACAGCGAAAGCTTTCTTT
TRBV18,NA,NA,TRBJ1-1,CASSPYRGRGGEAFF,TGTGCCAGCTCACCATATCGGGGGAGAGGAGGCGAAGCTTTCTTT
TRBV25-1,NA,many,TRBJ2-5,CASRGMETQYF,TGTGCCAGCAGGGGAATGGAGACCCAGTACTTC
TRBV20-1,NA,NA,TRBJ2-7,CSARGQGSYGYEQYF,TGCAGTGCTAGAGGTCAGGGGAGCTATGGCTACGAGCAGTACTTC
TRBV11-2,NA,NA,TRBJ1-2,CASSRAADRSDYTF,TGTGCCAGCAGCCGGGCGGCGGACCGCAGTGACTACACCTTC